These 4 T cell receptor beta chains were all obtained from the same sample, sequenced in a study of identical twins. TCRdb re-called the 5' RACE reads through MiXCR, storing one row per CDR3 protein. The sample holds nearly 650,000 distinct CDR3 sequences, about 7% seen once. A further study also used this sample, focusing on yellow fever vaccine responses in identical twins.

The source material was PBMCs. The receptors originated from a young woman in good health.

The V and J genes are TRBV5-1 and TRBJ2-7; D unclear. The CDR3 covers 12 residues. V dropped 2 bases and J dropped 6 bases, with 9 bases sitting between them. Germline loops: CDR1 SGHRS, CDR2 YFSETQ. CDR3 in amino acids: CASSFWEGEQYF. The CDR3 DNA follows: TGCGCCAGCAGCTTTTGGGAAGGCGAGCAGTACTTC.

This clonotype was seen a few times. The chain has TRBV5-1 and TRBJ2-3; the D is unclear. The V end was cut by 4 bases, the J end by 0 bases, with 15 bases between. Germline lookup yields CDR1 SGHRS and CDR2 YFSETQ. This CDR3 has 16 residues. In nucleotides, the CDR3 is TGCGCCAGCAGCCGTCAGCTGACTGGAAGCACAGATACGCAGTATTTT. Protein sequence: CASSRQLTGSTDTQYF.

This clonotype has only a few counts. The rearrangement uses TRBV9 and TRBJ2-5; tentatively, D is TRBD1 or TRBD2 (7 bases each). The length of the CDR3 is 16 residues. Trimming shortened V by 4 bases and J by 1 base, and 17 bases separated the two germline ends. Germline V gene sequence: CDR1 SGDLS, CDR2 YYNGEE. DNA for the CDR3: TGTGCCAGCAGCCCGTGGGAGGGGGCCAGCCAAGAGACCCAGTACTTC. Protein product: CASSPWEGASQETQYF.

This clonotype was counted between two and nine times. V gene TRBV20-1 combines with J gene TRBJ2-7; tentative D call: TRBD2 (6 bases). Germline loops: CDR1 DFQATT, CDR2 SNEGSKA (reference sequence). V was pared by 6 bases and J by 0 bases, with 15 bases between. The CDR3 covers 14 residues. The CDR3 sequence is CSARSGFSSYEQYF. In DNA form, the CDR3 reads TGCAGTGCGAGGAGCGGGTTTAGCTCCTACGAGCAGTACTTC.